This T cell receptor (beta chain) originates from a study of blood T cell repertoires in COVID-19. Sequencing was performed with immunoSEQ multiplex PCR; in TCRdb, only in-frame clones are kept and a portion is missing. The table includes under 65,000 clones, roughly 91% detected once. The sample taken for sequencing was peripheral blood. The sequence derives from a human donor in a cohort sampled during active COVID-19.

CDR3 amino acids: CASRDSGTGGNNGYTF. CDR3 in DNA: TGCGCCAGCAGGGACTCCGGGACAGGGGGAAATAATGGCTACACCTTC. The chain couples TRBV5-1 to TRBJ1-2, with 11 bases fitting TRBD1. CDR1 is SGHRS and CDR2 is YFSETQ in the germline V gene. This CDR3 has 16 residues. V gave up 5 bases and J gave up 6 bases; unmatched junction bases: 12.